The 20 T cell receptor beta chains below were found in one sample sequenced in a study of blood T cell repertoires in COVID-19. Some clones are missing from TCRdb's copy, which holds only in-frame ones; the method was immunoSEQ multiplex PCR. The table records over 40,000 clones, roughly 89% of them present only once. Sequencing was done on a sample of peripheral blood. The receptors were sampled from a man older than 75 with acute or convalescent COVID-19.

The CDR3 bases are TGCAGCGTTGAAGGGTGGGGCAGTTTGAACACTGAAGCTTTCTTT. Translation gives CSVEGWGSLNTEAFF. J is TRBJ1-1 and V is TRBV29-1; D may be TRBD1 (5 bases). CDR1 SQVTM and CDR2 ANQGSEA come from the germline V gene. V was clipped by 1 base and J by 0 bases, with 12 bases between them. The CDR3 covers 15 residues.

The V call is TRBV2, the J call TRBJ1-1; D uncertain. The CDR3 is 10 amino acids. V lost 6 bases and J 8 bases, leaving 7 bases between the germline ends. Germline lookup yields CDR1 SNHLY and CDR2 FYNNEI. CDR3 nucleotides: TGTGCCAGCAGGAGGGTAGAAGCTTTCTTT. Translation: CASRRVEAFF.

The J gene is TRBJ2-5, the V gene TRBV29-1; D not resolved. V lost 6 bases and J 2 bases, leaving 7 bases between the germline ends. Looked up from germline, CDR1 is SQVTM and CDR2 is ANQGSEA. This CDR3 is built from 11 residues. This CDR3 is CSVTAQETQYF. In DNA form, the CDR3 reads TGCAGCGTAACAGCACAAGAGACCCAGTACTTC.

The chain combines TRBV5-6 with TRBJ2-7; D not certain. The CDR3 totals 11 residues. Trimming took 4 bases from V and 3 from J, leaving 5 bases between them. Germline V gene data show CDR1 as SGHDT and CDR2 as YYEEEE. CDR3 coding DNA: TGTGCCAGCAGCATCGGCTACGAGCAGTACTTC. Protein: CASSIGYEQYF.

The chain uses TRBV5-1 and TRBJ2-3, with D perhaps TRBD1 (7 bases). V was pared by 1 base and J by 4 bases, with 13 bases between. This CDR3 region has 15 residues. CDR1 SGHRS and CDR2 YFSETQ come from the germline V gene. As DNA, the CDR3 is TGCGCCAGCAGCTTGAGGCAGGGGGGACCAGATACGCAGTATTTT. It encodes CASSLRQGGPDTQYF. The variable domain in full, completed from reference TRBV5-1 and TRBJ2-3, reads KAGVTQTPRYLIKTRGQQVTLSCSPISGHRSVSWYQQTPGQGLQFLFEYFSETQRNKGNFPGRFSGRQFSNSRSEMNVSTLELGDSALYLCASSLRQGGPDTQYFGPGTRLTVL.

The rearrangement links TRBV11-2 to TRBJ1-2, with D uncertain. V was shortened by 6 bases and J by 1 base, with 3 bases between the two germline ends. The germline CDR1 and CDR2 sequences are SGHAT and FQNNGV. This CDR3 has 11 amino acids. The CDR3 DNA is TGTGCCAGCAGTTATAACTATGGCTACACCTTC. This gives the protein CASSYNYGYTF.

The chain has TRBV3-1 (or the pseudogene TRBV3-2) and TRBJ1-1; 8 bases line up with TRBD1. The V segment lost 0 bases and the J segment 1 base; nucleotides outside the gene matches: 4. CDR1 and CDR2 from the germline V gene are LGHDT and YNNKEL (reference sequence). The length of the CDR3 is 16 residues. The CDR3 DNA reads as TGTGCCAGCAGCCAAGAGACGGGACAGGCGAACACTGAAGCTTTCTTT. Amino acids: CASSQETGQANTEAFF.

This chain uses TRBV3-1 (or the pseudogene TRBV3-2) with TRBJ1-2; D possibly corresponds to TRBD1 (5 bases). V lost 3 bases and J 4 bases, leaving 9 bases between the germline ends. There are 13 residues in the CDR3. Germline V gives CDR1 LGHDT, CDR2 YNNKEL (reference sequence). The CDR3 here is CASSQTDFYGYTF. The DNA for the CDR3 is TGTGCCAGCAGCCAGACAGATTTCTATGGCTACACCTTC.

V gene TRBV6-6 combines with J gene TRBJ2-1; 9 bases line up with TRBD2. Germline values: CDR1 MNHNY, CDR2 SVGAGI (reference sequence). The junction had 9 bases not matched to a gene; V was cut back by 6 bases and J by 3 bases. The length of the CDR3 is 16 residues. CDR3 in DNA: TGTGCCAGCAGCACGACTAGCGGCCTCCTCTACAATGAGCAGTTCTTC. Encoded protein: CASSTTSGLLYNEQFF.

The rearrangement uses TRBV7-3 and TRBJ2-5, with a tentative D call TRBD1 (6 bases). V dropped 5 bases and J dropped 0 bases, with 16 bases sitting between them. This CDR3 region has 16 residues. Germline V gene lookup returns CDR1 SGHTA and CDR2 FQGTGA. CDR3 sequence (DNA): TGTGCCAGCAGCCCGAGGGGGATTGGGTACCAAGAGACCCAGTACTTC. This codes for CASSPRGIGYQETQYF.

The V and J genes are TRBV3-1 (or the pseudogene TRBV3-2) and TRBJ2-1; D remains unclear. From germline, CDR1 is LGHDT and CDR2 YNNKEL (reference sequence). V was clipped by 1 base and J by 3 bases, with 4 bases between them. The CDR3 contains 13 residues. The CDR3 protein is CASSQVNYNEQFF. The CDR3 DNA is TGTGCCAGCAGCCAAGTTAACTACAATGAGCAGTTCTTC.

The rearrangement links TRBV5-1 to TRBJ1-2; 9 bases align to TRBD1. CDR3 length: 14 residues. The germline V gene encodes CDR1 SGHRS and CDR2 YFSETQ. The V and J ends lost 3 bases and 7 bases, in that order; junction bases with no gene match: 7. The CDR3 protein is CASSSGTGFSGYTF. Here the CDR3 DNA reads TGCGCCAGCAGCTCCGGGACAGGGTTCTCTGGCTACACCTTC.

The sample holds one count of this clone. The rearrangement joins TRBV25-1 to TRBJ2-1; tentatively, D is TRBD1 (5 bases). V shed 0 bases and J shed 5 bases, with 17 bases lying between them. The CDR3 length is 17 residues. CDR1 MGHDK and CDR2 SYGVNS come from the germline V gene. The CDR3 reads CASSEYTGRPSNNEQFF. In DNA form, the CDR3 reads TGTGCCAGCAGTGAATATACAGGTCGGCCTTCTAACAATGAGCAGTTCTTC.

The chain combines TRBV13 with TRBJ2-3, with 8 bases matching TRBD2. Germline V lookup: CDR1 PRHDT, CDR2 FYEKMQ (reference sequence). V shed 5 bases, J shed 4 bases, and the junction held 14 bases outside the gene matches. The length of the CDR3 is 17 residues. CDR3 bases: TGTGCCAGCAGCCTCTTCACCCGGGGGGGCCGGGCAGATACGCAGTATTTT. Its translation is CASSLFTRGGRADTQYF.

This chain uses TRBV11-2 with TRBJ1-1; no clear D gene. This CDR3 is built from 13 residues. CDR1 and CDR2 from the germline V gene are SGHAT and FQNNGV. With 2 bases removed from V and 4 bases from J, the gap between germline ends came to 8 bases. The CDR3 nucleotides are TGTGCCAGCAGCTTATCGGGGAGCACTGAAGCTTTCTTT. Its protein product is CASSLSGSTEAFF.

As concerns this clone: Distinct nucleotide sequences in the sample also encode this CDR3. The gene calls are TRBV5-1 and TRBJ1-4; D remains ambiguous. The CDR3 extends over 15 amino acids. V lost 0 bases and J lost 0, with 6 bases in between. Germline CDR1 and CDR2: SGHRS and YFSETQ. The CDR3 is CASSLGSATNEKLFF. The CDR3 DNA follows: TGCGCCAGCAGCTTGGGATCGGCAACTAATGAAAAACTGTTTTTT.

The CDR3 loop is CASSSGDLGETQYF. The CDR3 DNA is TGCGCCAGCAGCTCAGGGGATCTGGGAGAGACCCAGTACTTC. V usage is TRBV5-1 and J usage is TRBJ2-5; D is perhaps TRBD1 (6 bases). The ends were cut back, 3 bases at V and 4 bases at J, with 13 bases in the middle. Germline CDR1 SGHRS, CDR2 YFSETQ. The CDR3 runs 14 residues.

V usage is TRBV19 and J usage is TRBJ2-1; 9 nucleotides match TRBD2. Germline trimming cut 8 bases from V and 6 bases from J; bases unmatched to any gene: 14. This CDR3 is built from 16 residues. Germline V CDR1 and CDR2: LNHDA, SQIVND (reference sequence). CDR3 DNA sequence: TGTGCCAGTGTCCAGGGCGCGGGGGGGCCCTTCAATGAGCAGTTCTTC. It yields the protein CASVQGAGGPFNEQFF.

The CDR3 sequence: CASSPSGGAYNEQFF. The CDR3, as DNA: TGCGCCAGCAGTCCTAGCGGGGGGGCCTACAATGAGCAGTTCTTC. V usage is TRBV5-1 and J usage is TRBJ2-1; 12 nucleotides agree with TRBD2. This CDR3 comprises 15 residues. Trimming cost V 5 bases and J 2 bases; bases outside gene matches: 2. Germline CDR1 SGHRS, CDR2 YFSETQ.

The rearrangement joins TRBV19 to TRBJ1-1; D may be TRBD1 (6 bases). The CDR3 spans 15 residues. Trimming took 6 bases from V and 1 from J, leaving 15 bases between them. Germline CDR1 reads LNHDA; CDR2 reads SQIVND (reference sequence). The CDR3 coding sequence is TGTGCCAGTAGACCCCTTGGGACAAAGAACACTGAAGCTTTCTTT. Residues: CASRPLGTKNTEAFF. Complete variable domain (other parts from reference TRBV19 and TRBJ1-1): DGGITQSPKYLFRKEGQNVTLSCEQNLNHDAMYWYRQDPGQGLRLIYYSQIVNDFQKGDIAEGYSVSREKKESFPLTVTSAQKNPTAFYLCASRPLGTKNTEAFFGQGTRLTVV.